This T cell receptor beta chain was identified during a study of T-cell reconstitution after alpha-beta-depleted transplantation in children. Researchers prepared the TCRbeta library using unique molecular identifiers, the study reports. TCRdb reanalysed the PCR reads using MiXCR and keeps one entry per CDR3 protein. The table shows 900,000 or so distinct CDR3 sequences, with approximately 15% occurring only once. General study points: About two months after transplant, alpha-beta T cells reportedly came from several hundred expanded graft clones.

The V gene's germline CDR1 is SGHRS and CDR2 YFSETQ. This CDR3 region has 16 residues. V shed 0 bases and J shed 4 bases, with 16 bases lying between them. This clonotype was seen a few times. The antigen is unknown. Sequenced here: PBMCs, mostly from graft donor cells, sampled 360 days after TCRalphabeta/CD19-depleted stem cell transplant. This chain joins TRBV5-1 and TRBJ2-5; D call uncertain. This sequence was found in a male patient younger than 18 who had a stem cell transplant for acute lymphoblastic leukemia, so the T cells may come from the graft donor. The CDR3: CASSLELARTRETQYF. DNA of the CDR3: TGCGCCAGCAGCTTGGAGCTGGCCAGGACGCGAGAGACCCAGTACTTC.